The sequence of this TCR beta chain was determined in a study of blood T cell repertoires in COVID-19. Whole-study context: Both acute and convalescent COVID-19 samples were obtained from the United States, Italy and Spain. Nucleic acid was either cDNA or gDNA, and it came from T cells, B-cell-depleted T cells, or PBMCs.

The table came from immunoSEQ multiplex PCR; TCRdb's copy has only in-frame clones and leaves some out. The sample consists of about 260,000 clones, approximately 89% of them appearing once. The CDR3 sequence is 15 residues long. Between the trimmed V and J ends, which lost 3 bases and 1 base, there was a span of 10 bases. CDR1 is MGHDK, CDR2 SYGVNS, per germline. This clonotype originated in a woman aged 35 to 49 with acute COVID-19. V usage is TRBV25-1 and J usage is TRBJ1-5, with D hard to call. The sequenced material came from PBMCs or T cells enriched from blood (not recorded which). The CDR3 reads CASSEHDSSNQPQHF. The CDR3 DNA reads TGTGCCAGCAGTGAGCACGACTCCAGCAATCAGCCCCAGCATTTT.